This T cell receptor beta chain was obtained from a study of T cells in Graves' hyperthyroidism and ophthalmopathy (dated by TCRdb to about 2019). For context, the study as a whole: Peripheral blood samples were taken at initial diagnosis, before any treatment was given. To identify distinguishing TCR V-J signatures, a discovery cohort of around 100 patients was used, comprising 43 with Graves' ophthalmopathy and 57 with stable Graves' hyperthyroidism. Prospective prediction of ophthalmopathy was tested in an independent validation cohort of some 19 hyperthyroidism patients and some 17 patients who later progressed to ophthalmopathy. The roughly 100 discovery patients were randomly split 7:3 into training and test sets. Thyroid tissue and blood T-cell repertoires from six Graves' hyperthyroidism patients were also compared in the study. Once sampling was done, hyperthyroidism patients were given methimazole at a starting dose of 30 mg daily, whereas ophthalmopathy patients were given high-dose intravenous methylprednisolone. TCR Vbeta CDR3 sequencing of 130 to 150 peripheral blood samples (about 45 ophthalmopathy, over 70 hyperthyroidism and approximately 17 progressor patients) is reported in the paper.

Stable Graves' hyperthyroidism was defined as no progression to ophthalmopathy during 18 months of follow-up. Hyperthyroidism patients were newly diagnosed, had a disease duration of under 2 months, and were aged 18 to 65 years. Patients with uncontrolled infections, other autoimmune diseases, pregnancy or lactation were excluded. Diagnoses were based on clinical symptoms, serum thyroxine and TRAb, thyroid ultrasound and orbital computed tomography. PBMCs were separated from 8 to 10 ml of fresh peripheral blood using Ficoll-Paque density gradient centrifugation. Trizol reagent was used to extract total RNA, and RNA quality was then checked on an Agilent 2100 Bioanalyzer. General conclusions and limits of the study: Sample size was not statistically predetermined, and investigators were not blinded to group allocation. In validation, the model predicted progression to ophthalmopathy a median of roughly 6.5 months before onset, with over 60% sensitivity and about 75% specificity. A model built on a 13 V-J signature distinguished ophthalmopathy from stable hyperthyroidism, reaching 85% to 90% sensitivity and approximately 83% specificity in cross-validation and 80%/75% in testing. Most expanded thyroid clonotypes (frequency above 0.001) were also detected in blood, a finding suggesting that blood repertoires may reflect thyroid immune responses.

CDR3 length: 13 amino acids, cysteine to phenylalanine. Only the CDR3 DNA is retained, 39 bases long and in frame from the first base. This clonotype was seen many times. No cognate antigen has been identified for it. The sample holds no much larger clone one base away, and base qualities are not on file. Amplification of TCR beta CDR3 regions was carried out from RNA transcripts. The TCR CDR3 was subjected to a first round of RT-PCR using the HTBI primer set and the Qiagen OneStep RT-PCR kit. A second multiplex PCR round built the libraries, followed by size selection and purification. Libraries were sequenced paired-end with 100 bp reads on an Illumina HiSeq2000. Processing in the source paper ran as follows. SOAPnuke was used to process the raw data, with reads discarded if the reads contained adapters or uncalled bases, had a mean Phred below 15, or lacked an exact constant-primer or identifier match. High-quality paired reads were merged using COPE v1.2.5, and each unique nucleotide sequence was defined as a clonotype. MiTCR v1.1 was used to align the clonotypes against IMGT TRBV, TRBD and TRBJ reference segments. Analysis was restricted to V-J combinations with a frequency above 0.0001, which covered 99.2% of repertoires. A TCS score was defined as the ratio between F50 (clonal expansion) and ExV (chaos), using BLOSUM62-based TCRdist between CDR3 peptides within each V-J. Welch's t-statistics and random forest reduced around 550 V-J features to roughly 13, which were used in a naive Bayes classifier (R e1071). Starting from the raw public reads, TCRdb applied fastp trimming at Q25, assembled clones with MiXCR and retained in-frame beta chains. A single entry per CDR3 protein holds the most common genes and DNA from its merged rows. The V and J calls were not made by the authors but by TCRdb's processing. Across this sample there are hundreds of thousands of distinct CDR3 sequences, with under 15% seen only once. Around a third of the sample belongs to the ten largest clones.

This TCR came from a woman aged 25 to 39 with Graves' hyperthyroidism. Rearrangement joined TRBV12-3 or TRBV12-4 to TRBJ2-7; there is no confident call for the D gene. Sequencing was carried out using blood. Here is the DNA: TGTGCGAGATCCCTACCCCCCCTTTACGAGCAGTACTTC. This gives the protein CARSLPPLYEQYF.